This T cell receptor (beta chain) was observed in a study of blood T cell repertoires in COVID-19. About the study: The analysed material was cDNA or gDNA that came from T cells, B-cell-depleted T cells, or PBMCs.

This clone was seen many times. Profiling relied on immunoSEQ multiplex PCR, and the TCRdb table lists in-frame clones only, not all of them. The sample consists of about 120,000 clones, roughly nine tenths of them appearing once. The ends were cut back, 0 bases at V and 0 bases at J, with 12 bases in the middle. Germline lookup yields CDR1 SGHRS and CDR2 YFSETQ. The CDR3 sequence is 16 residues long. This TCR was sampled from a man between 65 and 85 years old who had recovered from COVID-19. The rearrangement uses TRBV5-1 and TRBJ2-5, with D tentatively TRBD1 (5 bases). Sequencing was done on a sample of peripheral blood. The CDR3 DNA follows: TGCGCCAGCAGCTTGGGGGTAATGACAGACCAAGAGACCCAGTACTTC. This sequence encodes CASSLGVMTDQETQYF.